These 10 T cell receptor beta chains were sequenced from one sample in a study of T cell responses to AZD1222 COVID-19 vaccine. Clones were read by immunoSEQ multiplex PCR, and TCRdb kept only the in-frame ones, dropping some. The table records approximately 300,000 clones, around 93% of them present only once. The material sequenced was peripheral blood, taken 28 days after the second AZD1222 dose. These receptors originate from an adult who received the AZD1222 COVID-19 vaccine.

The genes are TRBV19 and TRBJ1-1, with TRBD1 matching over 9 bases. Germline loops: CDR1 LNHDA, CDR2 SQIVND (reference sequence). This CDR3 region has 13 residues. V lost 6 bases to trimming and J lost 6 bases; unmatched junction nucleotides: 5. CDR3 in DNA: TGTGCCAGTAGGAGACAGGGGGGGCCTGAAGCTTTCTTT. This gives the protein CASRRQGGPEAFF.

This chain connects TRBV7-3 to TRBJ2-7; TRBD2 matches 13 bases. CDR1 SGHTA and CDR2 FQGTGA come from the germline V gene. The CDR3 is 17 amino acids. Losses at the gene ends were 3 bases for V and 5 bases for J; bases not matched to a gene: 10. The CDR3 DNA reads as TGTGCCAGCAGCTTGCGCTGGACTAGCGGGAGTCCCAACGAGCAGTACTTC. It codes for CASSLRWTSGSPNEQYF.

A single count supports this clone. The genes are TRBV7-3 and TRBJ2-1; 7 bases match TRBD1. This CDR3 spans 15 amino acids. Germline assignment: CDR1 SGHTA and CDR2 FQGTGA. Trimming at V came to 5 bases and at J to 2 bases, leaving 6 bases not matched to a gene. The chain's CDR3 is CASSRGQLPYNEQFF. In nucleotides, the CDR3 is TGTGCCAGCAGCCGGGGACAGCTTCCCTACAATGAGCAGTTCTTC.

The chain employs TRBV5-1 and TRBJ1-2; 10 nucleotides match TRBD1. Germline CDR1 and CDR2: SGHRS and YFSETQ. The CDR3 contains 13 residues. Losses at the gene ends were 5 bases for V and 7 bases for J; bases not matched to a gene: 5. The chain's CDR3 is CASRTGTGAGYTF. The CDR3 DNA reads TGCGCCAGCAGGACCGGGACAGGGGCTGGCTACACCTTC.

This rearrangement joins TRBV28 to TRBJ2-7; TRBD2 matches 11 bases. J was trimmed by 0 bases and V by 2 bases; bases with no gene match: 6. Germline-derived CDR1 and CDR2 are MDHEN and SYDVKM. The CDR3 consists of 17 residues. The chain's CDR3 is CASSLTSGGRDSYEQYF. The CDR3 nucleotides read TGTGCCAGCAGTTTAACTAGCGGGGGCCGAGACTCCTACGAGCAGTACTTC.

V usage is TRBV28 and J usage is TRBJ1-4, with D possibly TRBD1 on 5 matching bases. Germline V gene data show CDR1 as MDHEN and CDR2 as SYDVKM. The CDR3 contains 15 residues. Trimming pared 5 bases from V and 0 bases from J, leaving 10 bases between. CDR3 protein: CASSPQGATNEKLFF. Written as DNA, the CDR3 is TGTGCCAGCAGTCCTCAGGGTGCAACTAATGAAAAACTGTTTTTT.

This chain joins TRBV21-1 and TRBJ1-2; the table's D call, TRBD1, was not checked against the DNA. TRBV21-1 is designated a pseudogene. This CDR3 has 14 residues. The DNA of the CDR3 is TGTGCCAGCAGCACACGACAGGGACACTATGGCTACACCTTC. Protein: CASSTRQGHYGYTF.

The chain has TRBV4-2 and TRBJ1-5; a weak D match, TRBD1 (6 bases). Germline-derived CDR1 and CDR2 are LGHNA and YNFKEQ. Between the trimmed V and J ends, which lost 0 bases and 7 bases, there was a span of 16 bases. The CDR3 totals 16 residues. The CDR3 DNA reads TGTGCCAGCAGCCAAGAAGGGACAACGCGTGTGCAGCCCCAGCATTTT. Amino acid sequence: CASSQEGTTRVQPQHF.

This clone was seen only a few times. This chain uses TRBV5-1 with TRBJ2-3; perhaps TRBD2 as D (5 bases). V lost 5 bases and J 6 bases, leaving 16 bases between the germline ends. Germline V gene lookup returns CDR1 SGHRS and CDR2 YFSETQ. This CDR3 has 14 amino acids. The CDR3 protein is CASSPFAEGDTQYF. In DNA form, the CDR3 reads TGCGCCAGCAGTCCATTCGCCGAGGGTGATACGCAGTATTTT. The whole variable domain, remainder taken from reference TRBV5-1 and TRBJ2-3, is KAGVTQTPRYLIKTRGQQVTLSCSPISGHRSVSWYQQTPGQGLQFLFEYFSETQRNKGNFPGRFSGRQFSNSRSEMNVSTLELGDSALYLCASSPFAEGDTQYFGPGTRLTVL.

The CDR3 DNA reads TGTGCCAGCAGCCGGACAGGGGGCTCCTATAATTCACCCCTCCACTTT. It translates to CASSRTGGSYNSPLHF. The chain uses TRBV3-1 (or the pseudogene TRBV3-2) and TRBJ1-6; 10 bases are shared with TRBD1. This CDR3 contains 16 residues. V shed 4 bases, J shed 0 bases, and the junction held 0 bases outside the gene matches. Germline assignment: CDR1 LGHDT and CDR2 YNNKEL (reference sequence).